These 4 T cell receptor beta chains share one sample of origin, sequenced in a study of cytomegalovirus exposure and HLA in healthy donors. This PCR relied on a set of 60 Vbeta primers and 13 Jbeta primers. Assay used: immunoSEQ multiplex PCR; TCRdb lists only in-frame clones, some missing. The sample lists about 70,000 clones; roughly 85% were seen once. Sample: PBMCs. These TCRs come from a woman younger than 45 in good health and CMV-seronegative.

This chain links TRBV6-5 with TRBJ1-1; tentatively, D is TRBD1 (6 bases). The CDR3 loop spans 14 amino acids. The germline V and J ends were trimmed by 8 bases and 1 base, with 14 bases remaining between them. Germline V gene sequence: CDR1 MNHEY, CDR2 SVGAGI. The CDR3 region is CASLTRGTNTEAFF. CDR3 sequence (DNA): TGTGCCAGCTTGACCAGGGGAACGAACACTGAAGCTTTCTTT.

The chain recombines TRBV6-6 with TRBJ2-7; 7 nucleotides match TRBD2. The CDR3 runs to 16 residues. The germline CDR1 and CDR2 sequences are MNHNY and SVGAGI (reference sequence). The junction had 9 bases not matched to a gene; V was cut back by 2 bases and J by 2 bases. CDR3 nucleotide sequence: TGTGCCAGCAGTTACAACAGGCTAGCGGAGACCTACGAGCAGTACTTC. This translates into CASSYNRLAETYEQYF.

The V call is TRBV6-1, the J call TRBJ2-7; 9 bases line up with TRBD2. Germline V gene lookup returns CDR1 MNHNS and CDR2 SASEGT. J gave up 0 bases and V 6 bases, and 6 bases lay outside the gene matches. CDR3 size: 15 residues. CDR3 loop: CASSKLAGPSYEQYF. CDR3 DNA sequence: TGTGCCAGCAGCAAACTAGCGGGCCCCTCCTACGAGCAGTACTTC.

The V gene is TRBV5-1, the J gene TRBJ2-5; 12 bases match TRBD2. The germline V gene encodes CDR1 SGHRS and CDR2 YFSETQ. The CDR3 extends over 17 amino acids. V lost 0 bases to trimming and J lost 1 base; unmatched junction nucleotides: 4. The CDR3 sequence is CASSLGLAGGGQETQYF. The CDR3 DNA reads TGCGCCAGCAGCTTGGGTCTAGCGGGAGGGGGCCAAGAGACCCAGTACTTC.